The 23 T cell receptor beta chains listed next were all sequenced from one sample in a study of T-cell reconstitution after alpha-beta-depleted transplantation in children. TCRbeta library construction was performed incorporating unique molecular identifiers. TCRdb recomputed calls from the PCR reads with MiXCR, one row per CDR3 protein. The sample has about 980,000 distinct CDR3 sequences, roughly 29% seen once. This specimen was PBMCs, mostly from graft donor cells, taken 360 days after TCRalphabeta/CD19-depleted stem cell transplant. The origin of the receptors is a boy under two years old who had a stem cell transplant for SCID, so the T cells may come from the graft donor.

V gene TRBV5-1 combines with J gene TRBJ2-5, with D possibly matching TRBD2 (6 bases). The V gene lost 6 bases and the J gene lost 5 bases, with 17 bases spanning the gap. Looked up from germline, CDR1 is SGHRS and CDR2 is YFSETQ. This CDR3 region has 14 residues. The CDR3 bases are TGCGCCAGCACCCGTTGGAGGGCTATGGAGACCCAGTACTTC. Protein sequence: CASTRWRAMETQYF.

This clonotype occurred a few times. V and J are TRBV5-1 and TRBJ2-3, with D possibly being TRBD2 (5 bases). Between the trimmed V and J ends, which lost 4 bases and 3 bases, there was a span of 18 bases. The length of the CDR3 is 16 residues. Germline V CDR1 and CDR2: SGHRS, YFSETQ. CDR3 sequence reads: CASSPPFGADTDTQYF. The CDR3 DNA follows: TGCGCCAGCAGCCCCCCCTTCGGAGCGGATACAGATACGCAGTATTTT.

This clonotype has a handful of counts. The chain joins TRBV29-1 to TRBJ1-2, with 10 positions matching TRBD1. The CDR3 spans 16 residues. J gave up 4 bases and V 3 bases, and 11 bases lay outside the gene matches. CDR1 is SQVTM, CDR2 ANQGSEA, per germline. This CDR3 is CSVDRPGTGDLYGYTF. CDR3 coding DNA: TGCAGCGTTGATCGTCCCGGGACAGGGGACCTCTATGGCTACACCTTC.

This chain joins TRBV28 and TRBJ2-1; D call uncertain. Germline V lookup: CDR1 MDHEN, CDR2 SYDVKM. The CDR3 totals 15 residues. Deletions cut 7 bases from V and 3 bases from J, with 16 bases between. Here the CDR3 reads CASTPRVGLYNEQFF. The CDR3 DNA reads TGTGCCAGCACCCCCCGTGTAGGGCTCTACAATGAGCAGTTCTTC.

The rearrangement joins TRBV4-3 to TRBJ2-5, with unresolved D. V gave up 3 bases and J gave up 7 bases, with 12 bases separating them. CDR1 is LGHNA and CDR2 is YSLEER in the germline V gene. There are 13 residues in the CDR3. Here the CDR3 DNA reads TGCGCCAGCAGCCACTCCGGGTCCTTGACCCAGTACTTC. This sequence encodes CASSHSGSLTQYF.

V gene TRBV5-5 combines with J gene TRBJ2-5, with D possibly being TRBD2 (6 bases). The CDR3 totals 15 residues. Looked up from germline, CDR1 is SGHKS and CDR2 is YYEKEE (reference sequence). V lost 4 bases, J lost 4 bases, and 17 bases lay in between. The DNA of the CDR3 is TGTGCCAGCAGCCCCCAGACCGGGACTGGAGAGACCCAGTACTTC. Protein product: CASSPQTGTGETQYF.

This chain joins TRBV29-1 and TRBJ2-7; D not resolved. This CDR3 is built from 13 residues. V was pared by 2 bases and J by 7 bases, with 15 bases between. Germline V CDR1 and CDR2: SQVTM, ANQGSEA. The CDR3: CSVELPPSSEQYF. The CDR3 bases are TGCAGCGTTGAACTACCCCCCTCCTCTGAGCAGTACTTC.

Remarks on this clonotype: Compared with germline, one end of the junction differs, possibly owing to a read error. This chain connects TRBV7-3 to TRBJ2-1; 8 nucleotides match TRBD2. From germline, CDR1 is SGHTA and CDR2 FQGTGA. The CDR3 contains 15 residues. CDR3 loop: CANSLRGGSYNEQFF. The CDR3 DNA is TGTGCCAACAGCTTACGGGGGGGGTCCTACAATGAGCAGTTCTTC.

This clonotype has only one observation. The CDR3 bases are TGCAGTGCTAGCGGGGTCCCCTTCTCCTACAATGAGCAGTTCTTC. This translates into CSASGVPFSYNEQFF. The chain recombines TRBV20-1 with TRBJ2-1; possible D gene TRBD2, 5 bases. Germline V gene data show CDR1 as DFQATT and CDR2 as SNEGSKA (reference sequence). The germline V and J ends were trimmed by 3 bases and 0 bases, with 12 bases remaining between them. The CDR3 contains 15 residues.

There are a few counts of this clonotype. The chain combines TRBV7-9 with TRBJ1-3, with unresolved D. Germline V gene sequence: CDR1 SEHNR, CDR2 FQNEAQ (reference sequence). Trimming shortened V by 1 base and J by 3 bases, and 4 bases separated the two germline ends. The CDR3 is 13 amino acids. CDR3 loop: CASSLVVGNTIYF. CDR3 nucleotides: TGTGCCAGCAGCTTAGTGGTTGGAAACACCATATATTTT.

The V call is TRBV7-9, the J call TRBJ2-1; tentatively, D is TRBD1 (6 bases). CDR1 and CDR2 (germline): SEHNR, FQNEAQ (reference sequence). Trimming took 0 bases from V and 0 from J, leaving 12 bases between them. The CDR3 runs 17 residues. The CDR3, as DNA: TGTGCCAGCAGCTTAGCAAATCACAGGGACTCCTACAATGAGCAGTTCTTC. This translates into CASSLANHRDSYNEQFF.

This sequence joins TRBV5-5 and TRBJ2-7, with unresolved D. V was shortened by 0 bases and J by 2 bases, with 12 bases between the two germline ends. Germline V lookup: CDR1 SGHKS, CDR2 YYEKEE (reference sequence). CDR3 size: 15 residues. The CDR3 bases are TGTGCCAGCAGCTTGGCAGGTACAGCCACCTACGAGCAGTACTTC. Translated, it gives CASSLAGTATYEQYF.

The chain is built from TRBV24-1 and TRBJ2-2, with D unclear. Germline V gene lookup returns CDR1 KGHDR and CDR2 SFDVKD. Trimming removed 5 bases from V and 0 bases from J, with 6 bases in between. CDR3 length equals 14 residues. The CDR3 is CATSATTNTGELFF. Here the CDR3 DNA reads TGTGCCACCAGTGCCACTACGAACACCGGGGAGCTGTTTTTT.

The chain has TRBV11-2 and TRBJ1-1; 7 nucleotides agree with TRBD1. The V and J ends lost 6 bases and 0 bases, in that order; junction bases with no gene match: 4. Germline V lookup: CDR1 SGHAT, CDR2 FQNNGV. The CDR3 loop spans 14 amino acids. The DNA for the CDR3 is TGTGCCAGCAGACTCGACAGGGTGAACACTGAAGCTTTCTTT. It codes for CASRLDRVNTEAFF.

There are a few counts of this clonotype. The chain combines TRBV12-3 or TRBV12-4 with TRBJ2-2, with D unresolved. V dropped 4 bases and J dropped 0 bases, with 9 bases sitting between them. The CDR3 extends over 15 amino acids. The CDR3 DNA sequence: TGTGCCAGCAGTTCAGGAAAATCGAACACCGGGGAGCTGTTTTTT. This sequence encodes CASSSGKSNTGELFF.

This clonotype was found a few times. The CDR3 bases are TGCGCCAGCAGCAGGACTAGCGGAATCAATGAGCAGTTCTTC. Protein sequence: CASSRTSGINEQFF. V gene TRBV5-1 combines with J gene TRBJ2-1, with 10 bases fitting TRBD2. The CDR3 is 14 residues long. V shed 4 bases and J 6 bases; nucleotides not matched to a gene: 4. Germline CDR1 SGHRS, CDR2 YFSETQ. The full variable domain, in which reference TRBV5-1 and TRBJ2-1 provide the parts outside the CDR3, is KAGVTQTPRYLIKTRGQQVTLSCSPISGHRSVSWYQQTPGQGLQFLFEYFSETQRNKGNFPGRFSGRQFSNSRSEMNVSTLELGDSALYLCASSRTSGINEQFFGPGTRLTVL.

This clonotype occurred a few times. The chain has TRBV6-5 and TRBJ2-1; 11 bases align to TRBD2. V gave up 0 bases and J gave up 7 bases; unmatched junction bases: 11. The CDR3 has 18 residues. Germline V CDR1 and CDR2: MNHEY, SVGAGI. CDR3 region: CASSYSTASGGRGNEQFF. The CDR3 DNA sequence: TGTGCCAGCAGTTACTCGACGGCTAGCGGGGGGCGGGGGAATGAGCAGTTCTTC.

This clonotype was observed a handful of times. The rearrangement uses TRBV10-3 and TRBJ2-5; D may be TRBD1 (6 bases). Trimming shortened V by 6 bases and J by 4 bases, and 15 bases separated the two germline ends. Germline V gene data show CDR1 as ENHRY and CDR2 as SYGVKD. This CDR3 region has 14 residues. The CDR3 nucleotides are TGTGCCATCAGCCCCGGGACAAAGGGAGAGACCCAGTACTTC. It codes for CAISPGTKGETQYF.

This clonotype was seen more than once but under ten times. The V gene is TRBV29-1, the J gene TRBJ2-1, with D perhaps matching TRBD1 (5 bases). Looked up from germline, CDR1 is SQVTM and CDR2 is ANQGSEA. The CDR3 consists of 11 residues. V lost 2 bases, J lost 15 bases, and 14 bases lay in between. CDR3 DNA sequence: TGCAGCGTTGAAAAAAGGGGAAATCGGTTCTTC. Protein product: CSVEKRGNRFF.

This clonotype was detected ten times or more. This chain joins TRBV4-3 and TRBJ2-7; D call uncertain. This CDR3 is built from 15 residues. Germline values: CDR1 LGHNA, CDR2 YSLEER. Deletions cut 0 bases from V and 5 bases from J, with 14 bases between. The CDR3 region has the DNA TGCGCCAGCAGCCAAGAGGGAAGGGCGGTACACGAGCAGTACTTC. Protein: CASSQEGRAVHEQYF.

This clonotype was observed at least ten times. The rearrangement uses TRBV20-1 and TRBJ1-1; D is unclear. V gave up 6 bases and J gave up 5 bases, with 10 bases separating them. The germline CDR1 and CDR2 sequences are DFQATT and SNEGSKA (reference sequence). The CDR3 contains 11 residues. The CDR3 spells CSARGGTEAFF. The CDR3 region has the DNA TGCAGTGCCCGGGGTGGAACTGAAGCTTTCTTT.

The chain uses TRBV5-1 and TRBJ2-7; D is undetermined. V shed 0 bases and J shed 0 bases, with 10 bases lying between them. CDR1 and CDR2 from the germline V gene are SGHRS and YFSETQ. The CDR3 contains 15 residues. CDR3 protein: CASSLEIGVSYEQYF. The CDR3, as DNA: TGCGCCAGCAGCTTGGAGATAGGCGTCTCCTACGAGCAGTACTTC.

This clonotype was seen only a few times. The gene calls are TRBV7-9 and TRBJ2-7; 8 nucleotides match TRBD2. Germline V CDR1 and CDR2: SEHNR, FQNEAQ (reference sequence). CDR3 length: 17 amino acids. V trimming: 5 bases; J trimming: 3 bases; junction bases outside the gene matches: 15. The CDR3 DNA follows: TGTGCCAGCAGCCCCTTTCTGGGCGGGGGGCACATCTACGAGCAGTACTTC. It translates to CASSPFLGGGHIYEQYF.